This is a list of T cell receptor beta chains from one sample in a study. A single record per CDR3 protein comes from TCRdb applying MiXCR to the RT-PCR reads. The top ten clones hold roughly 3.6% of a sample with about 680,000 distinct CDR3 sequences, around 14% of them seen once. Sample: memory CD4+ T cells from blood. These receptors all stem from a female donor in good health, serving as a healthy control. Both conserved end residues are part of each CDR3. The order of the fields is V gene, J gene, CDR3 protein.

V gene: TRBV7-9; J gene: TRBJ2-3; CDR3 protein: CASSLGRLHTDTQYF
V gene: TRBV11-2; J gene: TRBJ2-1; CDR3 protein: CASSLGGYGLAVEQFF
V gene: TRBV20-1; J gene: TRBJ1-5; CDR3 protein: CSASDRVGNQPQHF
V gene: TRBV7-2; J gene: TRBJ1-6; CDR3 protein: CASSFVGGQNSPLHF
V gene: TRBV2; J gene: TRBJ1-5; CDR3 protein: CASSVDSRGNQPQHF
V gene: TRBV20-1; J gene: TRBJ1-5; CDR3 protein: CSARVAGVGNQPQHF
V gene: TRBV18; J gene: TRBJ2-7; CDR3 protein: CASSPPGADYEQYF
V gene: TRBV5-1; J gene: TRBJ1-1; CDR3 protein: CASSLNGGVSGTEAFF
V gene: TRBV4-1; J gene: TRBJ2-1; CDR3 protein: CASSQDRAGAYYNEQFF
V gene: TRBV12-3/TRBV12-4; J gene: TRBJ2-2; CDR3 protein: CASSRYTGELFF
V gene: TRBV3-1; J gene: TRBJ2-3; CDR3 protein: CASSRGGDTQYF
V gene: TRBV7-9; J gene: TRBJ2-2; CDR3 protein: CASSPQGFSGRLNTGELFF
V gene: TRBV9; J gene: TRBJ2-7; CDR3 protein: CASSPGRSVPKGGEQYF
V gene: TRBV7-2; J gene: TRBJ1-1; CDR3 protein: CASLLFGVLDTEAFF
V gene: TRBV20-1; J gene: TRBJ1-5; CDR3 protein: CSARGGAGQPQHF
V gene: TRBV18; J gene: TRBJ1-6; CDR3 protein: CASSPVPVNSPLHF
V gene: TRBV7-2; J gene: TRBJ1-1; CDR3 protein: CASSLGPGRGYNTEAFF
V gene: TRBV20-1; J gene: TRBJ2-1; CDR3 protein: CSARGQINNEQFF
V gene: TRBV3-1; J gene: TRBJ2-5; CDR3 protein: CASSPSGSSTETQYF
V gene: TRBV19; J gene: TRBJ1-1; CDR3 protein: CASSISGANTEAFF
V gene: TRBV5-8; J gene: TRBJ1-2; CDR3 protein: CASSLVGISGYTF
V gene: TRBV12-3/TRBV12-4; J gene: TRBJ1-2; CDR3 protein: CASSLGDGRYTF
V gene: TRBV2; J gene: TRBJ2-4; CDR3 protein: CASSGDGKNIQYF
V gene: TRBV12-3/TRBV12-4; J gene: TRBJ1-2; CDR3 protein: CASSFKVAGGYTF
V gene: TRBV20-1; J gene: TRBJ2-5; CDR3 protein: CSTTPQGHQETQYF
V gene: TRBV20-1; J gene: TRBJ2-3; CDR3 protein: CSAEWGGAPDTQYF
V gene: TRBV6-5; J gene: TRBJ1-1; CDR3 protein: CASTRGSGLNTEAFF
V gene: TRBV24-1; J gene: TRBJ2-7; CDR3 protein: CATSSLTAGYYEQYF
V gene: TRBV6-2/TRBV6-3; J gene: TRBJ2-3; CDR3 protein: CASSSSGRRTQYF
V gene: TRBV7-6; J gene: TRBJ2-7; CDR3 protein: CASSLESRDEEYEQYF
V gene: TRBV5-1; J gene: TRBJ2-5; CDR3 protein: CASSVLAEETQYF
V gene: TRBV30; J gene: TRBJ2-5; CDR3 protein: CAWSLGYLETQYF